One and the same sample provided the 12 T cell receptor beta chains below, sequenced in a study of T cells after yellow fever vaccination. TCRdb fed the 5' RACE reads into MiXCR, producing one record per CDR3 protein. The repertoire holds about 630,000 distinct CDR3 sequences, with roughly an eighth as singletons. This sample comprised PBMCs, obtained on the day of the yellow fever booster vaccination. The receptors were sampled from a man between 25 and 39 years old who received the YFV17D yellow fever vaccine.

This clonotype was counted ten times or more. This chain joins TRBV6-5 and TRBJ2-7; possible D gene TRBD2, 7 bases. The V gene lost 7 bases and the J gene lost 0 bases, with 19 bases spanning the gap. Germline V lookup: CDR1 MNHEY, CDR2 SVGAGI. The CDR3 consists of 16 residues. CDR3 in amino acids: CASTGGRWGASYEQYF. CDR3 in DNA: TGTGCCAGCACGGGGGGTAGGTGGGGGGCCTCCTACGAGCAGTACTTC.

This clonotype came up a few times. The V gene is TRBV2, the J gene TRBJ2-5; D may be TRBD1 or TRBD2 (5 bases each). The CDR3 has 14 residues. V lost 8 bases and J 5 bases, leaving 18 bases between the germline ends. Germline values: CDR1 SNHLY, CDR2 FYNNEI. This CDR3 reads CASRIPGTGETQYF. The CDR3 coding sequence is TGTGCCAGCCGAATCCCAGGGACCGGGGAGACCCAGTACTTC.

V and J are TRBV5-5 and TRBJ1-2; D ambiguous. This CDR3 has 15 amino acids. V was pared by 4 bases and J by 4 bases, with 17 bases between. Germline-derived CDR1 and CDR2 are SGHKS and YYEKEE (reference sequence). This CDR3 reads CASSTRTGLGYGYTF. The CDR3 nucleotides read TGTGCCAGCAGCACCCGGACGGGTCTTGGCTATGGCTACACCTTC.

The V and J genes are TRBV6-5 and TRBJ2-1; D ambiguous. V shed 0 bases and J shed 3 bases, with 18 bases lying between them. CDR1 MNHEY and CDR2 SVGAGI come from the germline V gene. This CDR3 is 18 amino acids long. CDR3 loop: CASSYSVVADRRYNEQFF. DNA of the CDR3: TGTGCCAGCAGTTACTCGGTGGTTGCAGACCGCCGCTACAATGAGCAGTTCTTC.

The sample holds many counts of this clonotype. This rearrangement joins TRBV7-9 to TRBJ1-5; no reliable D call. This CDR3 has 15 residues. V was trimmed by 5 bases and J by 2 bases, leaving 13 bases between them. Looked up from germline, CDR1 is SEHNR and CDR2 is FQNEAQ (reference sequence). As DNA, the CDR3 is TGTGCCAGCAGCGCCGGGCCGGGAGGCAATCAGCCCCAGCATTTT. Protein: CASSAGPGGNQPQHF.

This clonotype was recorded a few times. The V gene is TRBV6-1, the J gene TRBJ1-2, with D maybe TRBD1 (5 bases). V lost 7 bases and J lost 4, with 19 bases in between. Germline assignment: CDR1 MNHNS and CDR2 SASEGT. This CDR3 has 15 residues. CDR3 sequence (DNA): TGTGCCAGCACCACCCTGGGGGGGGGTGGCTATGGCTACACCTTC. This sequence encodes CASTTLGGGGYGYTF.

V gene TRBV5-5 combines with J gene TRBJ2-1, with TRBD2 matching over 7 bases. The length of the CDR3 is 16 residues. Germline assignment: CDR1 SGHKS and CDR2 YYEKEE (reference sequence). With 7 bases clipped from V and 6 bases from J, the junction kept 16 bases outside the gene matches. CDR3 bases: TGTGCCAGCTCCCCCCCACTAGCGCCGAAGGGCAATGAGCAGTTCTTC. Translation gives CASSPPLAPKGNEQFF.

Only a few counts were recorded for this clonotype. The chain combines TRBV29-1 with TRBJ2-3; D ambiguous. Trimming cost V 7 bases and J 0 bases, with 8 bases left between them. Germline V lookup: CDR1 SQVTM, CDR2 ANQGSEA. The CDR3 is made up of 12 amino acids. CDR3 sequence reads: CSAAVSTDTQYF. The CDR3 nucleotides read TGCAGCGCCGCGGTGAGCACAGATACGCAGTATTTT.

The rearrangement joins TRBV14 to TRBJ2-1, with D unclear. From germline, CDR1 is SGHDN and CDR2 FVKESK. The CDR3 covers 14 residues. Trimming shortened V by 3 bases and J by 9 bases, and 15 bases separated the two germline ends. The CDR3 DNA sequence: TGTGCCAGCAGCCATCTTAGAGTACGAGGTGAGCAGTTCTTC. Translated, it gives CASSHLRVRGEQFF.

The sample holds a few counts of this clonotype. J is TRBJ2-7 and V is TRBV5-1, with 13 bases matching TRBD2. This CDR3 region has 16 residues. V gave up 0 bases and J gave up 5 bases; unmatched junction bases: 5. Looked up from germline, CDR1 is SGHRS and CDR2 is YFSETQ. The CDR3: CASSLDTSGRANEQYF. Written as DNA, the CDR3 is TGCGCCAGCAGCTTGGATACTAGCGGGAGGGCCAACGAGCAGTACTTC.

This clonotype has a handful of counts. The V gene is TRBV7-9, the J gene TRBJ2-3, with TRBD2 as a possible D gene (6 bases). Germline CDR1 is SEHNR and CDR2 is FQNEAQ (reference sequence). There are 14 residues in the CDR3. Trimming pared 5 bases from V and 6 bases from J, leaving 15 bases between. The CDR3 sequence is CASSTRSAGDTQYF. DNA of the CDR3: TGTGCCAGCAGCACCCGGTCTGCGGGGGATACGCAGTATTTT.

The J gene is TRBJ2-1, the V gene TRBV6-5; 9 bases align to TRBD2. The CDR3 totals 15 residues. Germline V CDR1 and CDR2: MNHEY, SVGAGI. The J segment lost 7 bases and the V segment lost 0 bases, leaving 4 bases of the junction unmatched. CDR3 amino acids: CASSYSGGRVNEQFF. The CDR3 coding sequence is TGTGCCAGCAGTTACTCTGGCGGGAGGGTTAATGAGCAGTTCTTC.